This T cell receptor (beta chain) was identified during a study of T cells and Merkel cell carcinoma outcomes. General study results and limits: Merkel cell carcinoma outcomes were reportedly predicted by repertoire and T-cell density.

Profiling relied on immunoSEQ multiplex PCR, and the TCRdb table lists in-frame clones only, not all of them. The sample gives over 600 clones, approximately 86% of which show up once; 8.8% is in the top ten. This CDR3 has 13 residues. V shed 4 bases and J shed 5 bases, with 9 bases lying between them. The V gene's germline CDR1 is SGHAT and CDR2 FQNNGV. Remarks on this clone: No antigen is known for it.

This chain connects TRBV11-2 to TRBJ1-5; a possible D gene is TRBD1 (6 bases). The sequencing input was tumor tissue from Merkel cell carcinoma. This receptor was obtained from a human donor with Merkel cell carcinoma. CDR3 loop: CASSSDRYQPQHF. CDR3 DNA sequence: TGTGCCAGCAGCTCGGACAGATATCAGCCCCAGCATTTT.